This TCR beta chain was identified during a study of blood T cell repertoires in COVID-19. Method: immunoSEQ multiplex PCR; TCRdb's copy keeps in-frame clones and lacks some. Of 60,000 to 75,000 clones in the sample, about four fifths were seen once. The length of the CDR3 is 17 residues. From germline, CDR1 is LGHDT and CDR2 YNNKEL (reference sequence). V was clipped by 0 bases and J by 5 bases; unmatched bases: 8. Input material: peripheral blood. The TCR sequence derives from a woman aged 80 or over with acute or convalescent COVID-19. The chain recombines TRBV3-1 (or the pseudogene TRBV3-2) with TRBJ2-5; 11 positions agree with TRBD2. CDR3 nucleotides: TGTGCCAGCAGCCAAGATCTCCTAGCGGGGGGACGGGAGACCCAGTACTTC. Translated, it gives CASSQDLLAGGRETQYF.